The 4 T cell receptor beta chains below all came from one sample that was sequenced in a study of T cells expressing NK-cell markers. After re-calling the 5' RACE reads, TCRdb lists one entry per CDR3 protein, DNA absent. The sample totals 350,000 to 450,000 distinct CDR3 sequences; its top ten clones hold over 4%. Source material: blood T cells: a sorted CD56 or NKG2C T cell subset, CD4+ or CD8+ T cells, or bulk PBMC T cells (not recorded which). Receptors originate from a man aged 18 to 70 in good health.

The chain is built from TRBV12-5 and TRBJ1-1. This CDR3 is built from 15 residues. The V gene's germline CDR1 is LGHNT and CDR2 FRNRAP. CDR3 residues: CASGLVLGGDTEAFF.

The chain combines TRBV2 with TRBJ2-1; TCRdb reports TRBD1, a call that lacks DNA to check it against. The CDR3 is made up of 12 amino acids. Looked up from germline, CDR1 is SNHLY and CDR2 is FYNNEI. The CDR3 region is CASSYRGDEQFF.

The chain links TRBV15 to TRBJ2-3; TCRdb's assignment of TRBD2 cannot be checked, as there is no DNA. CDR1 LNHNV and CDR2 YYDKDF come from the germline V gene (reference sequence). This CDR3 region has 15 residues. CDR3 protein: CATSRVGGLTDTQYF.

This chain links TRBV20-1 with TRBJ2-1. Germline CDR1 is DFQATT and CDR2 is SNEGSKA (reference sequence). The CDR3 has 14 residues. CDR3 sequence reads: CSAIGLASYNEQFF.